What follows are 4 T cell receptor beta chains derived from one specimen sequenced in a study of blood T cell repertoires in COVID-19 (dated by TCRdb to about 2020). The library was obtained by the immunoSEQ multiplex PCR assay. TCRdb retrieved this table from immuneACCESS and kept in-frame rearrangements only. Not all clones are present; in checked studies, unresolved V genes account for under half, and no reason is known for the remainder. Across this sample there are roughly 78,000 clones, with around 88% seen only once. 0.55% to 0.75% of the sample comes from the top ten. The specimen sequenced was peripheral blood. The receptors were gathered from a man between 60 and 70 years old with acute or convalescent COVID-19.

The chain joins TRBV9 to TRBJ1-1; weak D call: TRBD1 (5 bases). This CDR3 spans 15 amino acids. The V end lost 0 bases, the J end lost 4 bases, and 13 bases lay between the germline ends. Germline V CDR1 and CDR2: SGDLS, YYNGEE. In DNA form, the CDR3 reads TGTGCCAGCAGCGTAGAGGGGACTGCGGTCACTGAAGCTTTCTTT. Its translation: CASSVEGTAVTEAFF.

The DNA for the CDR3 is TGTGCCAGCAGCCCGGGGTACTATAGTGGCTACACCTTC. Translated: CASSPGYYSGYTF. This chain connects TRBV14 to TRBJ1-2; D unresolved. Germline lookup yields CDR1 SGHDN and CDR2 FVKESK. This CDR3 has 13 amino acids. V dropped 4 bases and J dropped 7 bases, with 13 bases sitting between them.

The rearrangement links TRBV5-5 to TRBJ1-1, with D unclear. The germline gives CDR1 SGHKS, CDR2 YYEKEE (reference sequence). Trimming shortened V by 2 bases and J by 9 bases, and 14 bases separated the two germline ends. The CDR3 spans 13 residues. The CDR3 is CASSFGRNGQAFF. The CDR3 DNA is TGTGCCAGCAGCTTTGGAAGGAATGGGCAAGCTTTCTTT.

The genes are TRBV19 and TRBJ1-5; 11 nucleotides align to TRBD1. V was clipped by 5 bases and J by 4 bases; unmatched bases: 10. CDR1 is LNHDA and CDR2 is SQIVND in the germline V gene (reference sequence). CDR3 length: 17 residues. DNA for the CDR3: TGTGCCAGTAGTCTTATTATCGGGACAGGGGGAAATCAGCCCCAGCATTTT. This translates into CASSLIIGTGGNQPQHF.